This entry features one TCR beta chain sequence. What it recognizes is unknown. This specimen belongs to a study of blood T cells in healthy people across ages. In the study overall: For every two T cells, template switching captured about one barcoded beta molecule.

CDR3 length: 13 amino acids. CDR1 and CDR2 (germline): DFQATT, SNEGSKA (reference sequence). The V and J ends lost 6 bases and 2 bases respectively, with 13 bases between them. General study findings and limits: Diversity of TCR beta per million T cells declined in a roughly linear way with age.

Together with a sample-barcoded 5' primer, a J-beta primer mix was included in a second PCR lasting roughly 6 to 12 cycles. Each CDR3 protein is one row after TCRdb ran MiXCR on the 5' RACE reads. The table has around 1,000,000 distinct CDR3 sequences, about 25% seen once. Drawing of peripheral blood yielded about 9.7 milliliters from each donor. The same data also went into a second study, on T cells of mothers and their children.

The rearrangement links TRBV20-1 to TRBJ2-5; the D call may be TRBD1 or TRBD2 (5 bases each). This clonotype was sampled from a girl aged 2 to 10 in good health. The source material was blood. The CDR3 region has the DNA TGCAGTGCCATCTGGGGGTTTCAAGAGACCCAGTACTTC. Its protein product is CSAIWGFQETQYF.